A single sample is the source of the 15 T cell receptor beta chains below, sequenced in a study of control samples from healthy donors and cancer patients. The data were produced by immunoSEQ multiplex PCR, yet TCRdb's version contains in-frame clones alone and is incomplete. The sample includes over 200,000 clones, approximately 80% of them seen just once. The sequencing sample was made of PBMCs. These receptors all come from a woman aged 60-70 years with lung cancer.

The chain uses TRBV3-1 (or the pseudogene TRBV3-2) and TRBJ1-1; D unresolved. V gave up 8 bases and J gave up 3 bases, with 10 bases separating them. The CDR3 spans 12 residues. Germline V lookup: CDR1 LGHDT, CDR2 YNNKEL (reference sequence). The CDR3 nucleotides are TGTGCCAGCGGGTCCGGCGACACTGAAGCTTTCTTT. Its translation is CASGSGDTEAFF.

V and J are TRBV10-3 and TRBJ1-1, with 8 bases fitting TRBD1. Unmatched junction bases numbered 5, after V lost 4 bases and J lost 7 bases. The CDR3 spans 13 residues. The V gene's germline CDR1 is ENHRY and CDR2 SYGVKD. The CDR3 loop is CAISGGTGDEAFF. CDR3 nucleotides: TGTGCCATCAGTGGGGGGACAGGAGATGAAGCTTTCTTT.

This clone was seen a handful of times. This chain joins TRBV30 and TRBJ1-1; D is unresolved. The V gene's germline CDR1 is GTSNPN and CDR2 SVGIG (reference sequence). This CDR3 is 13 amino acids long. Trimming cost V 3 bases and J 4 bases, with 12 bases left between them. CDR3 DNA: TGTGCCTGGAGCGTCTCAATGGCCACTGAAGCTTTCTTT. Its translation: CAWSVSMATEAFF. Complete variable domain (other parts from reference TRBV30 and TRBJ1-1): SQTIHQWPATLVQPVGSPLSLECTVEGTSNPNLYWYRQAAGRGLQLLFYSVGIGQISSEVPQNLSASRPQDRQFILSSKKLLLSDSGFYLCAWSVSMATEAFFGQGTRLTVV.

The genes are TRBV6-5 and TRBJ2-6; D not resolved. The CDR3 runs 15 residues. Germline V CDR1 and CDR2: MNHEY, SVGAGI. The germline V and J ends were trimmed by 6 bases and 2 bases, with 11 bases remaining between them. The CDR3 coding sequence is TGTGCCAGCAGGCGCGATTTAACTGGGGCCAACGTCCTGACTTTC. This gives the protein CASRRDLTGANVLTF.

The V gene is TRBV7-9, the J gene TRBJ2-2; 7 bases are a match to TRBD2. This CDR3 has 16 amino acids. Germline V gene lookup returns CDR1 SEHNR and CDR2 FQNEAQ (reference sequence). The V and J ends lost 1 base and 5 bases, in that order; junction bases with no gene match: 7. The CDR3: CASSLGEGRETGELFF. DNA for the CDR3: TGTGCCAGCAGCTTAGGGGAGGGACGTGAGACCGGGGAGCTGTTTTTT. Supplemented by reference TRBV7-9 and TRBJ2-2, the full variable domain reads DTGVSQNPRHKITKRGQNVTFRCDPISEHNRLYWYRQTLGQGPEFLTYFQNEAQLEKSRLLSDRFSAERPKGSFSTLEIQRTEQGDSAMYLCASSLGEGRETGELFFGEGSRLTVL.

The chain is built from TRBV15 and TRBJ1-5, with D possibly being TRBD1 (5 bases). CDR1 is LNHNV and CDR2 is YYDKDF in the germline V gene (reference sequence). Between the trimmed V and J ends, which lost 0 bases and 6 bases, there was a span of 9 bases. CDR3 length equals 14 residues. For the CDR3, the DNA is TGTGCCACCAGCAGAGATCTAGGGGTTCAGCCCCAGCATTTT. Its translation is CATSRDLGVQPQHF.

The chain uses TRBV29-1 and TRBJ2-3, with 9 bases identical to TRBD1. The V segment lost 7 bases and the J segment 0 bases; nucleotides outside the gene matches: 11. CDR1 is SQVTM and CDR2 is ANQGSEA in the germline V gene. The CDR3 totals 16 residues. CDR3 in DNA: TGCAGCGCGGGGGGAGCGGACAGGGGTAGCACAGATACGCAGTATTTT. Translation: CSAGGADRGSTDTQYF.

The chain combines TRBV9 with TRBJ2-3; 16 nucleotides agree with TRBD2. Germline V CDR1 and CDR2: SGDLS, YYNGEE. V lost 4 bases to trimming and J lost 8 bases; unmatched junction nucleotides: 10. The CDR3 totals 17 residues. The CDR3 nucleotides are TGTGCCAGCAGCCCGGGACTAGCGGGGGGGAGTGTCGGTACGCAGTATTTT. It translates to CASSPGLAGGSVGTQYF.

The chain links TRBV6-5 to TRBJ2-5; D is unclear. Trimming pared 6 bases from V and 0 bases from J, leaving 11 bases between. Germline V gene sequence: CDR1 MNHEY, CDR2 SVGAGI. This CDR3 has 14 residues. The CDR3 loop is CASSLTSYQETQYF. In DNA, the CDR3 is TGTGCCAGCAGCCTGACCTCCTACCAAGAGACCCAGTACTTC.

The chain recombines TRBV5-6 with TRBJ1-5; D is possibly TRBD1 (5 bases). This CDR3 region has 14 residues. The V end was cut by 4 bases, the J end by 5 bases, with 13 bases between. The germline V gene has CDR1 SGHDT and CDR2 YYEEEE. CDR3 sequence reads: CASSVQGPYQPQHF. DNA of the CDR3: TGTGCCAGCAGCGTGCAGGGTCCGTATCAGCCCCAGCATTTT.

V and J are TRBV7-8 and TRBJ2-5, with D maybe TRBD2 (6 bases). Germline values: CDR1 SGHVS, CDR2 FQNEAQ. The length of the CDR3 is 13 residues. Between the trimmed V and J ends, which lost 1 base and 10 bases, there was a span of 13 bases. DNA of the CDR3: TGTGCCAGCAGCTTAGGGGAGGCGGGGAGCCAGTACTTC. It translates to CASSLGEAGSQYF.

V usage is TRBV28 and J usage is TRBJ2-1, with 10 bases fitting TRBD2. Germline trimming cut 6 bases from V and 0 bases from J; bases unmatched to any gene: 5. In germline, CDR1 is MDHEN, CDR2 SYDVKM. The CDR3 has 16 residues. The CDR3 nucleotides read TGTGCCAGCAGAGGTAGCGGGGGGAACTCCTACAATGAGCAGTTCTTC. This sequence encodes CASRGSGGNSYNEQFF. Drawing the rest from reference TRBV28 and TRBJ2-1, the complete variable domain is DVKVTQSSRYLVKRTGEKVFLECVQDMDHENMFWYRQDPGLGLRLIYFSYDVKMKEKGDIPEGYSVSREKKERFSLILESASTNQTSMYLCASRGSGGNSYNEQFFGPGTRLTVL.

This clone was recorded once. This chain joins TRBV5-6 and TRBJ1-6; D uncertain. CDR1 is SGHDT and CDR2 is YYEEEE in the germline V gene. The V end lost 6 bases, the J end lost 0 bases, and 13 bases lay between the germline ends. This CDR3 is built from 16 residues. Here the CDR3 reads CASNIGVGSYNSPLHF. The CDR3, as DNA: TGTGCCAGCAATATCGGAGTCGGCTCCTATAATTCACCCCTCCACTTT. Filled out from reference TRBV5-6 and TRBJ1-6, the complete variable domain reads DAGVTQSPTHLIKTRGQQVTLRCSPKSGHDTVSWYQQALGQGPQFIFQYYEEEERQRGNFPDRFSGHQFPNYSSELNVNALLLGDSALYLCASNIGVGSYNSPLHFGNGTRLTVT.

The gene calls are TRBV11-2 and TRBJ2-3; 9 bases align to TRBD2. The germline gives CDR1 SGHAT, CDR2 FQNNGV. This CDR3 has 16 residues. V lost 5 bases, J lost 3 bases, and 9 bases stayed unmatched. CDR3 sequence: CASSPRGGVLTDTQYF. The CDR3 DNA is TGTGCCAGCAGCCCCCGCGGGGGGGTCTTAACAGATACGCAGTATTTT.

The chain joins TRBV19 to TRBJ1-1; D remains ambiguous. CDR1 and CDR2 (germline): LNHDA, SQIVND (reference sequence). V was shortened by 8 bases and J by 4 bases, with 14 bases between the two germline ends. This CDR3 has 13 amino acids. The CDR3 DNA reads as TGTGCCAGTGGGGAGGGCCTTGCCACTGAAGCTTTCTTT. Amino acids: CASGEGLATEAFF.